These 27 T cell receptor beta chains were sequenced from one sample in a study of a mutant IDH1 vaccine in newly diagnosed glioma. Antigens of these TCRs are unknown. This sample's time point: week 11, during vaccination. Every vaccination contained 300 ug of the mutant IDH1 20-mer peptide and was paired with topical imiquimod. Libraries were prepared by immunoSEQ multiplex PCR; TCRdb keeps only in-frame clonotypes and omits some of them. This repertoire shows around 26,000 clones, about three quarters found once; its top ten account for approximately 10%. The material was peripheral blood mononuclear cells (PBMCs), obtained from a glioma patient whose treatment included an IDH1 peptide vaccine. These receptors were obtained from a man between 18 and 35 years old with glioma. Some clones in this sample may be carry-over from other donors' samples.

The chain has TRBV28 and TRBJ1-1; D not resolved. This CDR3 comprises 12 residues. Germline assignment: CDR1 MDHEN and CDR2 SYDVKM. V was shortened by 2 bases and J by 3 bases, with 4 bases between the two germline ends. CDR3 protein: CASSLQDTEAFF. The CDR3 nucleotides are TGTGCCAGCAGTTTACAGGACACTGAAGCTTTCTTT.

The J gene is TRBJ2-5, the V gene TRBV9; a weak D match, TRBD1 (6 bases). Between the trimmed V and J ends, which lost 0 bases and 5 bases, there was a span of 14 bases. Germline V CDR1 and CDR2: SGDLS, YYNGEE. CDR3 length: 15 residues. Here the CDR3 reads CASSVGQGRAETQYF. In DNA, the CDR3 is TGTGCCAGCAGCGTAGGGCAGGGGCGAGCGGAGACCCAGTACTTC.

The genes are TRBV5-1 and TRBJ1-6, with a tentative D call TRBD1 (6 bases). The V gene's germline CDR1 is SGHRS and CDR2 YFSETQ. This CDR3 has 15 amino acids. V lost 4 bases and J 6 bases, leaving 14 bases between the germline ends. The CDR3 reads CASSIEGGFNSPLHF. CDR3 bases: TGCGCCAGCAGCATCGAGGGGGGTTTTAATTCACCCCTCCACTTT. The whole variable domain, remainder taken from reference TRBV5-1 and TRBJ1-6, is KAGVTQTPRYLIKTRGQQVTLSCSPISGHRSVSWYQQTPGQGLQFLFEYFSETQRNKGNFPGRFSGRQFSNSRSEMNVSTLELGDSALYLCASSIEGGFNSPLHFGNGTRLTVT.

This clone was seen a single time. The V call is TRBV2, the J call TRBJ2-5, with TRBD2 identical over 10 bases. The V segment lost 5 bases and the J segment 4 bases; nucleotides outside the gene matches: 7. Per germline, CDR1 SNHLY and CDR2 FYNNEI. The CDR3 runs to 15 residues. The CDR3 DNA reads as TGTGCCAGCAGTCTAGCGGGAGCTCCGACAGAGACCCAGTACTTC. Its protein product is CASSLAGAPTETQYF.

The gene calls are TRBV30 and TRBJ2-7; 7 bases agree with TRBD2. The CDR3 covers 14 residues. Per the germline V gene, CDR1 is GTSNPN and CDR2 is SVGIG (reference sequence). Trimming took 5 bases from V and 0 from J; bases not matched to a gene: 7. CDR3: CAWGSGIGSYEQYF. CDR3 bases: TGTGCCTGGGGGAGCGGGATCGGCTCCTACGAGCAGTACTTC.

This rearrangement joins TRBV2 to TRBJ2-7; D assignment may be TRBD1 or TRBD2 (5 bases each). Germline V CDR1 and CDR2: SNHLY, FYNNEI. The CDR3 is 15 residues long. V gave up 5 bases and J gave up 2 bases, with 16 bases separating them. The CDR3, as DNA: TGTGCCAGCAGTCCGGGGACCCAACCAACCTACGAGCAGTACTTC. Translating gives CASSPGTQPTYEQYF.

The gene calls are TRBV28 and TRBJ1-5; maybe TRBD1 (6 bases). This CDR3 comprises 16 residues. Germline lookup yields CDR1 MDHEN and CDR2 SYDVKM. Trimming removed 4 bases from V and 1 base from J, with 14 bases in between. CDR3 loop: CASSSTYRESNQPQHF. The CDR3 DNA reads as TGTGCCAGCAGTTCGACCTACAGGGAAAGCAATCAGCCCCAGCATTTT.

This chain connects TRBV11-2 to TRBJ2-3; possibly TRBD2 for D (6 bases). This CDR3 comprises 17 residues. V lost 4 bases and J lost 1, with 18 bases in between. The germline V gene has CDR1 SGHAT and CDR2 FQNNGV. CDR3 amino acids: CASSSVHSWGGTDTQYF. DNA for the CDR3: TGTGCCAGCAGCTCCGTCCATAGCTGGGGGGGCACAGATACGCAGTATTTT.

This clone has a handful of counts. V and J are TRBV18 and TRBJ2-3; D remains ambiguous. This CDR3 comprises 13 residues. The V and J ends lost 2 bases and 4 bases respectively, with 7 bases between them. Germline CDR1 KGHSH, CDR2 LQKENI. The CDR3 reads CASSPSFADTQYF. The CDR3 DNA is TGTGCCAGCTCACCATCTTTCGCAGATACGCAGTATTTT.

The V gene is TRBV30, the J gene TRBJ2-7; TRBD1 agrees at 7 bases. Trimming at V came to 2 bases and at J to 3 bases, leaving 4 bases not matched to a gene. The CDR3 has 13 residues. Germline CDR1 GTSNPN, CDR2 SVGIG (reference sequence). CDR3 DNA: TGTGCCTGGAGTCTCAGGGGGAACTACGAGCAGTACTTC. Residues: CAWSLRGNYEQYF.

The rearrangement links TRBV28 to TRBJ1-5, with a weak D call TRBD1 (6 bases). The CDR3 consists of 14 residues. Trimming cost V 10 bases and J 6 bases, with 19 bases left between them. The germline V gene has CDR1 MDHEN and CDR2 SYDVKM. The CDR3 loop reads CAITQGNNAQPQHF. The CDR3 DNA sequence: TGTGCCATCACACAGGGAAATAATGCTCAGCCCCAGCATTTT.

The chain combines TRBV27 with TRBJ2-7; the D call may be TRBD1 or TRBD2 (5 bases each). Trimming stripped 4 bases from V and 4 bases from J, with 20 bases between. Germline loops: CDR1 MNHEY, CDR2 SMNVEV (reference sequence). The CDR3 runs 16 residues. The CDR3 loop reads CASSSQGRANFYEQYF. CDR3 sequence (DNA): TGTGCCAGCAGTTCGCAGGGACGAGCAAACTTTTACGAGCAGTACTTC.

This clone showed up just a few times. The genes are TRBV4-3 and TRBJ2-7, with TRBD2 matching 7 bases. Looked up from germline, CDR1 is LGHNA and CDR2 is YSLEER. V shed 0 bases, J shed 3 bases, and the junction held 5 bases outside the gene matches. The CDR3 runs to 15 residues. The CDR3 reads CASSQDRAGFYEQYF. The CDR3 nucleotides are TGCGCCAGCAGCCAAGATCGAGCGGGGTTCTACGAGCAGTACTTC.

CDR3 coding DNA: TGTGCCAGCAGTTTAGTATCCCAGGGGTCTGAAGCTTTCTTT. Amino acid sequence: CASSLVSQGSEAFF. The V and J genes are TRBV27 and TRBJ1-1, with TRBD1 as a possible D gene (6 bases). Per the germline V gene, CDR1 is MNHEY and CDR2 is SMNVEV (reference sequence). The length of the CDR3 is 14 residues. Trimming shortened V by 2 bases and J by 6 bases, and 13 bases separated the two germline ends.

This chain links TRBV6-5 with TRBJ2-3; D not resolved. This CDR3 has 14 amino acids. Per germline, CDR1 MNHEY and CDR2 SVGAGI. Trimming took 4 bases from V and 2 from J, leaving 10 bases between them. CDR3 sequence: CASSSHRNTDTQYF. The CDR3 DNA follows: TGTGCCAGCAGTTCGCACCGAAACACAGATACGCAGTATTTT.

This chain uses TRBV5-1 with TRBJ2-7, with 12 positions matching TRBD2. The V gene's germline CDR1 is SGHRS and CDR2 YFSETQ. V lost 0 bases to trimming and J lost 2 bases; unmatched junction nucleotides: 3. This CDR3 comprises 16 residues. The CDR3 spells CASSLAPSGGAYEQYF. The CDR3, as DNA: TGCGCCAGCAGCTTGGCCCCTAGCGGGGGGGCCTACGAGCAGTACTTC.

This chain links TRBV10-2 with TRBJ1-2, with 11 bases identical to TRBD1. The CDR3 totals 14 residues. The trim removed 2 bases at V and 6 bases at J, leaving 2 bases unmatched. Germline V gives CDR1 WSHSY, CDR2 SAAADI. CDR3 nucleotide sequence: TGCGCCAGCAGTGAGCGGGGACAGGGGGATGGCTACACCTTC. Amino acids: CASSERGQGDGYTF.

This clone came up a few times. The J gene is TRBJ2-1, the V gene TRBV18, with 7 bases matching TRBD2. Trimming took 3 bases from V and 12 from J; bases not matched to a gene: 8. Per the germline V gene, CDR1 is KGHSH and CDR2 is LQKENI. CDR3 length: 13 amino acids. In nucleotides, the CDR3 is TGTGCCAGCTCACCGTCCCCAGGGACTATGCAGTTCTTC. It yields the protein CASSPSPGTMQFF.

The rearrangement links TRBV27 to TRBJ2-6; D unresolved. V gave up 5 bases and J gave up 2 bases, with 4 bases separating them. The CDR3 totals 13 residues. Germline V gives CDR1 MNHEY, CDR2 SMNVEV (reference sequence). CDR3: CASSLTGANVLTF. In DNA form, the CDR3 reads TGTGCCAGCAGTCTCACTGGGGCCAACGTCCTGACTTTC.

There are a few counts of this clone. The chain has TRBV5-1 and TRBJ1-1; unclear D gene. This CDR3 is built from 14 residues. CDR1 and CDR2 from the germline V gene are SGHRS and YFSETQ. V lost 3 bases to trimming and J lost 0 bases, with 9 bases between them. The CDR3 sequence is CASSSDGMNTEAFF. Here the CDR3 DNA reads TGCGCCAGCAGCTCGGACGGGATGAACACTGAAGCTTTCTTT.

V usage is TRBV4-1 and J usage is TRBJ1-2; D is uncertain. Germline V gene sequence: CDR1 MGHRA, CDR2 YSYEKL. Trimming shortened V by 0 bases and J by 8 bases, and 16 bases separated the two germline ends. The CDR3 totals 15 residues. CDR3 sequence reads: CASSQDSGAYGGYTF. The CDR3 coding sequence is TGCGCCAGCAGCCAAGATTCAGGCGCTTACGGGGGCTACACCTTC.

The rearrangement joins TRBV5-4 to TRBJ1-6; no clear D gene. Germline values: CDR1 SGHNT, CDR2 YYREEE (reference sequence). The CDR3 totals 13 residues. The ends were cut back, 0 bases at V and 7 bases at J, with 5 bases in the middle. The CDR3 DNA follows: TGTGCCAGCAGCTTGGGGATAAATTCACCCCTCCACTTT. Translating gives CASSLGINSPLHF.

The chain carries TRBV18 and TRBJ1-1, with D hard to call. This CDR3 region has 12 residues. The V gene's germline CDR1 is KGHSH and CDR2 LQKENI. Trimming took 4 bases from V and 2 from J, leaving 5 bases between them. The CDR3 sequence is CASSQANTEAFF. The DNA of the CDR3 is TGTGCCAGCTCACAAGCTAACACTGAAGCTTTCTTT.

The J gene is TRBJ1-2, the V gene TRBV30, with no clear D. This CDR3 is 16 amino acids long. V was cut by 0 bases and J by 2 bases, with 16 bases left in between. Germline V CDR1 and CDR2: GTSNPN, SVGIG (reference sequence). The CDR3 DNA reads as TGTGCCTGGAGTGTACCCCAGAGGACGGCGAACTATGGCTACACCTTC. This gives the protein CAWSVPQRTANYGYTF.

This chain links TRBV4-2 with TRBJ2-7, with D uncertain. Trimming left V 8 bases short and J 5 bases short, with 13 bases between. The length of the CDR3 is 12 residues. Per the germline V gene, CDR1 is LGHNA and CDR2 is YNFKEQ. The CDR3 sequence: CASGPPGHEQYF. CDR3 coding DNA: TGTGCCAGCGGACCTCCTGGGCACGAGCAGTACTTC.

The rearrangement links TRBV7-2 to TRBJ2-3; a possible D gene is TRBD2 (6 bases). Looked up from germline, CDR1 is SGHTA and CDR2 is FQGNSA. This CDR3 is built from 15 residues. Between the trimmed V and J ends, which lost 3 bases and 2 bases, there was a span of 12 bases. CDR3 residues: CASSFRLGATDTQYF. As DNA, the CDR3 is TGTGCCAGCAGCTTTAGACTAGGGGCCACAGATACGCAGTATTTT.

This CDR3 is CASSEYRGTEAFF. DNA for the CDR3: TGTGCCAGCAGTGAATACCGGGGTACTGAAGCTTTCTTT. The gene calls are TRBV25-1 and TRBJ1-1; D gene unclear. The CDR3 has 13 amino acids. Looked up from germline, CDR1 is MGHDK and CDR2 is SYGVNS. The V gene lost 0 bases and the J gene lost 5 bases, with 7 bases spanning the gap.